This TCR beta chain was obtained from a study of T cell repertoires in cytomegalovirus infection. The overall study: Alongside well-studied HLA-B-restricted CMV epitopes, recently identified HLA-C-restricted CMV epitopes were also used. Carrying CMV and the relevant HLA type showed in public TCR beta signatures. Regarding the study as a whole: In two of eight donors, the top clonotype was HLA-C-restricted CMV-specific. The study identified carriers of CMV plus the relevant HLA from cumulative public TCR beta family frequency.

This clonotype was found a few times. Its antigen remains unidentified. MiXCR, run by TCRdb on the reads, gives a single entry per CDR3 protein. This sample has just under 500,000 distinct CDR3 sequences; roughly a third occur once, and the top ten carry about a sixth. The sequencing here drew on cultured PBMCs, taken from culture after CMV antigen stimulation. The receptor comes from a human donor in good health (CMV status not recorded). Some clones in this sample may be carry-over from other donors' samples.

The CDR3 reads CASSDQPRSQFTDTQYF. CDR3 nucleotide sequence: TGTGCCAGCAGCGACCAGCCTAGGAGTCAATTCACAGATACGCAGTATTTT. The chain joins TRBV11-3 to TRBJ2-3; D not resolved. This CDR3 has 17 amino acids. CDR1 is SGHNT and CDR2 is YENEEA in the germline V gene. With 5 bases removed from V and 2 bases from J, the gap between germline ends came to 20 bases.